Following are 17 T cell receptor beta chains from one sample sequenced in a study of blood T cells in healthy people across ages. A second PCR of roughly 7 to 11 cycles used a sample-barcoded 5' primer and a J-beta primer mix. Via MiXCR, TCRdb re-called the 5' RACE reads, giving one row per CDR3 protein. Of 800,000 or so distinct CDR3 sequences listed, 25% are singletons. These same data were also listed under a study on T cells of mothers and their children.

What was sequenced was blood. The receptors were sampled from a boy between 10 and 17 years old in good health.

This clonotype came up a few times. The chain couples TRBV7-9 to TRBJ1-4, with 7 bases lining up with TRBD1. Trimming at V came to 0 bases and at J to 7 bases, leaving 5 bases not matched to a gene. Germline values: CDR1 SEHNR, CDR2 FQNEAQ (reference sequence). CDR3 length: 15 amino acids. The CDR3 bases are TGTGCCAGCAGCTTAGCCCCGACAGGGAGTGAAAAACTGTTTTTT. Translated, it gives CASSLAPTGSEKLFF.

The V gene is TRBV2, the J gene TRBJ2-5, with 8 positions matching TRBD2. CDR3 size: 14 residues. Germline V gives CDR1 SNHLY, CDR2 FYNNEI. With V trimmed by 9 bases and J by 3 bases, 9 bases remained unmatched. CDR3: CARQTREGEETQYF. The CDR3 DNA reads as TGTGCCAGGCAGACTCGGGAGGGCGAAGAGACCCAGTACTTC.

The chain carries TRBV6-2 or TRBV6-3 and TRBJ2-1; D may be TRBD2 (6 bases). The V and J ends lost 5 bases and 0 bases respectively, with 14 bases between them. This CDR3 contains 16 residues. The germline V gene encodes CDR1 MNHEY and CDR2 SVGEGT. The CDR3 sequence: CASSLGRISSYNEQFF. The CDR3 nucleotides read TGTGCCAGCAGTCTCGGGAGAATCAGCTCCTACAATGAGCAGTTCTTC.

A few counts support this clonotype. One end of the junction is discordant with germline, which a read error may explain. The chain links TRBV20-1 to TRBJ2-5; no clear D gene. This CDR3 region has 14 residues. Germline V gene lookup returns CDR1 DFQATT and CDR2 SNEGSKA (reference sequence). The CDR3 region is CSVRRRAARETQYF. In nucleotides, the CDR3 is TGCAGTGTTAGAAGAAGGGCGGCACGAGAGACCCAGTACTTC.

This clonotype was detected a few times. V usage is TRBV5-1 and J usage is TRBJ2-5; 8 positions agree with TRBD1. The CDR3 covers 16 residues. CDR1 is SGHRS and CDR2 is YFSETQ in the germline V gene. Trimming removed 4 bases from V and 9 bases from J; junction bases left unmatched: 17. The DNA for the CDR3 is TGCGCCAGCAGCCGAACCTCCGGACAGGGAGTAAGGGCCCAGTACTTC. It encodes CASSRTSGQGVRAQYF.

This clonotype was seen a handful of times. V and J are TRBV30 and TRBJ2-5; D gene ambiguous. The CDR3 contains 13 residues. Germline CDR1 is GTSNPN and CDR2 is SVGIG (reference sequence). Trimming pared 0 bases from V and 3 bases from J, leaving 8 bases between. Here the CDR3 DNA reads TGTGCCTGGAGTGTACTGGGGAAAGAGACCCAGTACTTC. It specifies CAWSVLGKETQYF.

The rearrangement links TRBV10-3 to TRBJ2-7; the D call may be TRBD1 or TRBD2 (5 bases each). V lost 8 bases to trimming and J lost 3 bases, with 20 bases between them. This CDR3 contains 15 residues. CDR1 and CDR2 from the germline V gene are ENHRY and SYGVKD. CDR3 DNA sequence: TGTGCCATCGGGACGGACTCGACTGATAACTACGAGCAGTACTTC. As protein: CAIGTDSTDNYEQYF.

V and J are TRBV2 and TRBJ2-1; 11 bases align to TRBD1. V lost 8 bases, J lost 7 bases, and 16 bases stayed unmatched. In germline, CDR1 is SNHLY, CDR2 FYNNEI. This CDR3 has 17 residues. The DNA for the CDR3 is TGTGCCAGCGGGCCTCCCTTGGGACAGGGGGTGAGGAATGAGCAGTTCTTC. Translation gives CASGPPLGQGVRNEQFF.

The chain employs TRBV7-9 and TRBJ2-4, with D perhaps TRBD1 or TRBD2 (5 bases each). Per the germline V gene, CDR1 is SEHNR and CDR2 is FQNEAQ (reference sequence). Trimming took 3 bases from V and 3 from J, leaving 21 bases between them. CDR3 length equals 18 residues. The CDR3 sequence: CASSFPPLRGLVKNIQYF. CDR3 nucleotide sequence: TGTGCCAGCAGCTTCCCTCCCCTACGGGGCCTAGTCAAAAACATTCAGTACTTC.

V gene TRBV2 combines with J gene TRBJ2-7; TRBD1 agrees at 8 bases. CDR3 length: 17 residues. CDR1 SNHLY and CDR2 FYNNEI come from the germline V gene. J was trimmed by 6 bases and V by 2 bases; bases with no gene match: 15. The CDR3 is CASSERGQGSFWGEQYF. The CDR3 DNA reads TGTGCCAGCAGTGAACGTGGACAGGGTTCTTTTTGGGGCGAGCAGTACTTC.

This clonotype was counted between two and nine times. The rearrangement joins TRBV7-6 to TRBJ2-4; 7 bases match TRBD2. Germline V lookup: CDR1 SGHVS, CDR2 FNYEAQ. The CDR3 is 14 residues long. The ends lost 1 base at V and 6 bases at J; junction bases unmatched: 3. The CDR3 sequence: CASSLEASGNIQYF. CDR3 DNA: TGTGCCAGCAGCTTAGAAGCTAGCGGAAACATTCAGTACTTC. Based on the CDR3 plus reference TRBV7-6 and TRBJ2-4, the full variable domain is GAGVSQSPRYKVTKRGQDVALRCDPISGHVSLYWYRQALGQGPEFLTYFNYEAQQDKSGLPNDRFSAERPEGSISTLTIQRTEQRDSAMYRCASSLEASGNIQYFGAGTRLSVL.

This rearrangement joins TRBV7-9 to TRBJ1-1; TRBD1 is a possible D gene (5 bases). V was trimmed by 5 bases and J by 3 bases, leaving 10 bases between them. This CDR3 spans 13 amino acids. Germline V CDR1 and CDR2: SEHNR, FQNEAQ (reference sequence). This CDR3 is CASSRRDDTEAFF. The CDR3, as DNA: TGTGCCAGCAGCCGCCGGGACGACACTGAAGCTTTCTTT.

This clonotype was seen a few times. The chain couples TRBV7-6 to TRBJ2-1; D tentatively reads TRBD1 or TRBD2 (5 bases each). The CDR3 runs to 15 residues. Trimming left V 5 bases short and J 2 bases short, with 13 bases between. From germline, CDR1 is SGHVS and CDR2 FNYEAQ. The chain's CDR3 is CASSGASWAYNEQFF. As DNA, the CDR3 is TGTGCCAGCAGCGGGGCTAGCTGGGCCTACAATGAGCAGTTCTTC.

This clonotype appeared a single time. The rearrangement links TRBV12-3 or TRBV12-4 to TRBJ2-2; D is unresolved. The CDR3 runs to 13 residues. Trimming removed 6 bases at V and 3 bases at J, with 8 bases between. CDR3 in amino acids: CASRWTDTGELFF. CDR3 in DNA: TGTGCCAGCAGGTGGACGGACACCGGGGAGCTGTTTTTT.

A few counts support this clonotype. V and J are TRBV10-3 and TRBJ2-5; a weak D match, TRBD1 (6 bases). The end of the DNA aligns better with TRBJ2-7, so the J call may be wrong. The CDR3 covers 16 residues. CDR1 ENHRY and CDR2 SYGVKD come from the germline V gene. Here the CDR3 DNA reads TGTGCCATCAGTGACCCCGGGACAAGGGGCTCCTACGAGCAGTACTTC. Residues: CAISDPGTRGSYEQYF.

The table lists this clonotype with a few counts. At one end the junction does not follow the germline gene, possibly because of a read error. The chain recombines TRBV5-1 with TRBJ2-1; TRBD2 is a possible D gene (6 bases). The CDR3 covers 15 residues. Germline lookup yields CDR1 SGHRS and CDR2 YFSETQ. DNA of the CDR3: TGCGCCAGCGGCTTGGAGGGTCACGTAAACAATGAGCAGTTCTTC. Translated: CASGLEGHVNNEQFF.

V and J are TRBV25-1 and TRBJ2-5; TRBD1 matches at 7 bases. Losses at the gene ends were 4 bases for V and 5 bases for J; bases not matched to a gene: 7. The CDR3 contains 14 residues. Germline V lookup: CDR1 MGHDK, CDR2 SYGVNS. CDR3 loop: CASSGHRGAETQYF. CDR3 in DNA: TGTGCCAGCAGTGGCCACAGGGGCGCGGAGACCCAGTACTTC.